The T cell receptor beta chain described here comes from a study of cytomegalovirus exposure and HLA in healthy donors. Comments on this clone: Its antigen is as yet unknown.

The PCR employed 60 Vbeta primers together with 13 Jbeta primers. Sequenced by immunoSEQ multiplex PCR; TCRdb stores in-frame clones only, minus some. The data show approximately 170,000 clones, just over 75% seen once. The CDR3 sequence is 16 residues long. Whole-study results and caveats: Roughly even sequencing depth across donors was the assumption behind the presence/absence analyses. There were a few CMV-associated chains whose specificity for CMV antigens was confirmed in vitro. A missense variant in DCLRE1C was later tied to TCR beta V- and J-gene trimming.

Though probably carrying unrecorded immune exposures, donors were nominally healthy at sampling. This TCR came from a woman aged 40 to 50 in good health and CMV-seronegative. Sequencing was performed on PBMCs. The V call is TRBV21-1, the J call TRBJ2-1; the table gives TRBD1 as D, unverified against the DNA. TRBV21-1 is designated a pseudogene. The CDR3 DNA sequence: TGTGCCAGCAGCAAATCGGACAGGGTGTCCTACAATGAGCAGTTCTTC. Translating gives CASSKSDRVSYNEQFF.